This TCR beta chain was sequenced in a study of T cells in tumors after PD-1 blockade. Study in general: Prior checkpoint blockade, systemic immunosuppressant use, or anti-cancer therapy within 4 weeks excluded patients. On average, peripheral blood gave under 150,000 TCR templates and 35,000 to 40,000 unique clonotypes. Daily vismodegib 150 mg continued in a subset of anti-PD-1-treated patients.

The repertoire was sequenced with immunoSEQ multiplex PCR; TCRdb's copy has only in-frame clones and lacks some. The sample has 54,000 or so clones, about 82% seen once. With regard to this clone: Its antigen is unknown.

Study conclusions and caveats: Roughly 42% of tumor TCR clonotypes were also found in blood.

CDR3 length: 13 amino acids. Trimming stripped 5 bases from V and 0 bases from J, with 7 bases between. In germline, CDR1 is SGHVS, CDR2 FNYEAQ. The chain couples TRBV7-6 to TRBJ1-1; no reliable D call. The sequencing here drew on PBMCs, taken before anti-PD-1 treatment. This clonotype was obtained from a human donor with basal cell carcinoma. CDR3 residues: CASSPFMNTEAFF. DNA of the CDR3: TGTGCCAGCAGCCCATTTATGAACACTGAAGCTTTCTTT.